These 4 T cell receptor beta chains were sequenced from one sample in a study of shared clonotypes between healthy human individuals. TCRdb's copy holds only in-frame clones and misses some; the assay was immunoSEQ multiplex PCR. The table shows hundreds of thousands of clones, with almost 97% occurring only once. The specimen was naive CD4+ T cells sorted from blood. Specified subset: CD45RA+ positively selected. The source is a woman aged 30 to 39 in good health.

CDR3 bases: TGTGCCAGCAGCTTATGGGGCAGGGACAATGAGCAGTTCTTC. Its translation is CASSLWGRDNEQFF. The chain carries TRBV11-3 and TRBJ2-1; weak D call: TRBD1 (5 bases). Trimming shortened V by 2 bases and J by 5 bases, and 10 bases separated the two germline ends. CDR1 SGHNT and CDR2 YENEEA come from the germline V gene. The CDR3 sequence is 14 residues long.

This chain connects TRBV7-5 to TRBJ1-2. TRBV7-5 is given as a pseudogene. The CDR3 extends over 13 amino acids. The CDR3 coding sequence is TGTGTCAGAAGCTTAGAGTTTAACTATGGCTACACCTTC. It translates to CVRSLEFNYGYTF.

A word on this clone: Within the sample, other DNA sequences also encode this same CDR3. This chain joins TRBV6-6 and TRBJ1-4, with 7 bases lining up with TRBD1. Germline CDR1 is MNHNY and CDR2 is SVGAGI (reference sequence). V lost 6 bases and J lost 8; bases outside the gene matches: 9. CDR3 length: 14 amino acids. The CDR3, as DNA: TGTGCCAGCAGCGCTCAGGGGGGTGAAGAAAAACTGTTTTTT. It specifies CASSAQGGEEKLFF.

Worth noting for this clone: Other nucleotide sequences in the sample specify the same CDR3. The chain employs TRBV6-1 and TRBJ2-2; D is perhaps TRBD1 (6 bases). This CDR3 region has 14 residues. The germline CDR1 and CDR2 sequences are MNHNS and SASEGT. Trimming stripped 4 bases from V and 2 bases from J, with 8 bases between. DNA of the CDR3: TGTGCCAGCAGTGTCGGGACAAACACCGGGGAGCTGTTTTTT. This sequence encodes CASSVGTNTGELFF.